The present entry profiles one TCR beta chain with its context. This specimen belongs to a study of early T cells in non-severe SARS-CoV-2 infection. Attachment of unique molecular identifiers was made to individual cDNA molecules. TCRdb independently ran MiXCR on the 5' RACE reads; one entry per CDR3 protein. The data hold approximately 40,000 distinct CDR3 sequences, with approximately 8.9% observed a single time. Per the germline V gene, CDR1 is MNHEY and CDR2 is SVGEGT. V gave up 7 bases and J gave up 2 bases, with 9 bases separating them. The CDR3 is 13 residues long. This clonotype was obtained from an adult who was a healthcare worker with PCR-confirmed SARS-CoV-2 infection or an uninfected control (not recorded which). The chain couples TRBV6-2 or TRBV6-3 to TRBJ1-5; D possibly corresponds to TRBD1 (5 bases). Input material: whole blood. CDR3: CASTAGGNQPQHF. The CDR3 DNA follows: TGTGCCAGCACCGCGGGGGGCAATCAGCCCCAGCATTTT.